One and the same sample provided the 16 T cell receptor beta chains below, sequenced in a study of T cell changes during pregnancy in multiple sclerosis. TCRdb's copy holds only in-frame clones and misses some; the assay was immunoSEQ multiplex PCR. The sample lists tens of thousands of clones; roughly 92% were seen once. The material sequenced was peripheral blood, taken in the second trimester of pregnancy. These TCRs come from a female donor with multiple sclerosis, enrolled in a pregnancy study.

The chain's CDR3 is CASSYEAGGPPGQYF. The CDR3, as DNA: TGTGCCAGCAGTTACGAAGCGGGAGGGCCTCCGGGGCAGTATTTT. The chain recombines TRBV6-6 with TRBJ2-3, with 10 positions matching TRBD2. V shed 2 bases, J shed 11 bases, and the junction held 10 bases outside the gene matches. This CDR3 spans 15 amino acids. From germline, CDR1 is MNHNY and CDR2 SVGAGI (reference sequence).

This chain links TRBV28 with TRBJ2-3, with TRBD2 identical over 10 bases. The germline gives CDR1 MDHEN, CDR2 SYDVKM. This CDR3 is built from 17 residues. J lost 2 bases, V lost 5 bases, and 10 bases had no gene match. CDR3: CASSPTRTSGYTDTQYF. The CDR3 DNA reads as TGTGCCAGCAGTCCGACCCGGACTAGCGGATACACAGATACGCAGTATTTT. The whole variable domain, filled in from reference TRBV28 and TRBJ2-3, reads DVKVTQSSRYLVKRTGEKVFLECVQDMDHENMFWYRQDPGLGLRLIYFSYDVKMKEKGDIPEGYSVSREKKERFSLILESASTNQTSMYLCASSPTRTSGYTDTQYFGPGTRLTVL.

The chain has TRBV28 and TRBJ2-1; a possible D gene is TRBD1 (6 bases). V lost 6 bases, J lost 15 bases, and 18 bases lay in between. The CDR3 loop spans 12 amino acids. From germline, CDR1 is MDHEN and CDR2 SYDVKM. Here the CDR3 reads CASSTGSGDWFF. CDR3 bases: TGTGCCAGCAGCACAGGGTCCGGCGATTGGTTCTTC.

The CDR3 reads CASSQGLAGYEQYF. Here the CDR3 DNA reads TGTGCCAGCAGCCAGGGACTAGCGGGGTACGAGCAGTACTTC. The chain links TRBV11-1 to TRBJ2-7, with TRBD2 identical over 13 bases. J was trimmed by 4 bases and V by 5 bases; bases with no gene match: 2. Germline CDR1 and CDR2: SGHAT and FQDESV (reference sequence). The CDR3 runs 14 residues. Variable domain in full (rest from reference TRBV11-1 and TRBJ2-7): EAEVAQSPRYKITEKSQAVAFWCDPISGHATLYWYRQILGQGPELLVQFQDESVVDDSQLPKDRFSAERLKGVDSTLKIQPAELGDSAMYLCASSQGLAGYEQYFGPGTRLTVT.

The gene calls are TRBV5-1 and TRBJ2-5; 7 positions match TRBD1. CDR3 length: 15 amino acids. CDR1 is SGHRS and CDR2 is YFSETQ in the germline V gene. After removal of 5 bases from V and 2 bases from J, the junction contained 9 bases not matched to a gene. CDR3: CASRDRDRIQETQYF. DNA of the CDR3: TGCGCCAGCAGGGATAGGGACAGAATTCAAGAGACCCAGTACTTC.

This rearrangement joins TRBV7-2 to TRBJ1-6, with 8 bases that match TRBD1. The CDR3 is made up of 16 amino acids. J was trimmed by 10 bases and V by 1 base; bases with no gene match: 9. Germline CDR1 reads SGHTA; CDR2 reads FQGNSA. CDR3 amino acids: CASSLVWDRIFSPLHF. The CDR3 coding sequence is TGTGCCAGCAGCTTAGTTTGGGACAGGATTTTCTCACCCCTCCACTTT.

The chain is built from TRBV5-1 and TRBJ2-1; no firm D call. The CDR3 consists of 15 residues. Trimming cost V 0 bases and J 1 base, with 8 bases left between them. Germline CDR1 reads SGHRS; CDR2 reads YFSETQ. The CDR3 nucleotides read TGCGCCAGCAGCTTGGAGGAGCCTTCCTACAATGAGCAGTTCTTC. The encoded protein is CASSLEEPSYNEQFF.

This CDR3 reads CASSITDREWNGYTF. The CDR3 DNA follows: TGTGCCAGTAGTATTACTGACAGGGAATGGAATGGCTACACCTTC. V usage is TRBV19 and J usage is TRBJ1-2, with TRBD1 identical over 7 bases. The CDR3 has 15 amino acids. J lost 6 bases, V lost 3 bases, and 10 bases had no gene match. Germline CDR1 reads LNHDA; CDR2 reads SQIVND (reference sequence).

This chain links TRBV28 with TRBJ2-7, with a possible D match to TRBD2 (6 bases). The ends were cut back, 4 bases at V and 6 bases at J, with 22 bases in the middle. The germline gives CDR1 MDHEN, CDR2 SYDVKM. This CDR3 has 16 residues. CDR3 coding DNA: TGTGCCAGCAGTTCGACCGGGACTCCTAAAGCGGGCGAGCAGTACTTC. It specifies CASSSTGTPKAGEQYF.

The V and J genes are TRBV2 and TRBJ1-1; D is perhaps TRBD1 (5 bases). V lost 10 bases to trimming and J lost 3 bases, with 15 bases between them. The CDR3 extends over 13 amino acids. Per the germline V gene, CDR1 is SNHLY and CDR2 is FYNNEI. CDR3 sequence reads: CAIPRGGDTEAFF. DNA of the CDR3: TGTGCCATCCCACGGGGAGGGGACACTGAAGCTTTCTTT.

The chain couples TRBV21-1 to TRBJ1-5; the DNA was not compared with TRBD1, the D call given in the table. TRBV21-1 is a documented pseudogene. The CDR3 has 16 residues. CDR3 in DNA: TGTGCCAGCAGCGTCTATGGACAGGGATCGGATCAGCCCCAGCATTTT. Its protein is CASSVYGQGSDQPQHF.

The CDR3 is CASSEGAILDNEQFF. For the CDR3, the DNA is TGTGCCAGCAGCGAGGGGGCGATTTTAGACAATGAGCAGTTCTTC. The chain uses TRBV6-1 and TRBJ2-1; 7 nucleotides line up with TRBD1. V gave up 6 bases and J gave up 5 bases; unmatched junction bases: 10. The CDR3 runs to 15 residues. Germline V gene lookup returns CDR1 MNHNS and CDR2 SASEGT.

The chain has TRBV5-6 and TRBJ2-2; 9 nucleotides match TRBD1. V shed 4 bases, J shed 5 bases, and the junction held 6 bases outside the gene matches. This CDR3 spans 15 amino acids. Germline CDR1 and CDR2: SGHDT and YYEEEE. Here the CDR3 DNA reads TGTGCCAGCAGCCTAATTGACAGGGGGACCGGGGAGCTGTTTTTT. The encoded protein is CASSLIDRGTGELFF.

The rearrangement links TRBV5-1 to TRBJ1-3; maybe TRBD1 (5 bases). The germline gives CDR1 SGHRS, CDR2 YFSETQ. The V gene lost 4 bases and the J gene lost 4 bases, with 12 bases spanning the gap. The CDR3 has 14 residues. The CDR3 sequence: CASSLDRQGNTIYF. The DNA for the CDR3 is TGCGCCAGCAGCCTCGACCGACAGGGAAACACCATATATTTT.

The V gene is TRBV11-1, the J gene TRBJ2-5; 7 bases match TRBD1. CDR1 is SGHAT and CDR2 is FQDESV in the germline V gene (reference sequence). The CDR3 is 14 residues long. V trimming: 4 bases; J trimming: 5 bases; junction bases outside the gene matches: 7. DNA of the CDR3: TGTGCCAGCAGCTACGACAGGGTAGGCGAGACCCAGTACTTC. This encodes CASSYDRVGETQYF.

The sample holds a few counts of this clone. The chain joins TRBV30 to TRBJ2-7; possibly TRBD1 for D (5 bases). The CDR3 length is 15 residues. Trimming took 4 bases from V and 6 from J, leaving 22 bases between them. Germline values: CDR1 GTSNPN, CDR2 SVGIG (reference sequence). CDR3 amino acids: CAWTPVGQEGAEQYF. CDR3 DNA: TGTGCCTGGACCCCGGTGGGCCAGGAAGGGGCCGAGCAGTACTTC.